This paragraph reports one T cell receptor beta chain. Its antigen is still unknown. This record comes from a study of cytomegalovirus exposure and HLA in healthy donors. Study observations and caveats: The authors enumerated some 170 TCR beta chains as linked to cytomegalovirus. In a later analysis, CMV-associated beta chains were mostly HLA-associated, it appeared. Earlier analysis looked at TCR beta V segments, and most were productive about 90% or about 30% of the time.

The V end was cut by 4 bases, the J end by 9 bases, with 17 bases between. The CDR3 runs 14 residues. Germline loops: CDR1 SGHDT, CDR2 YYEEEE. PCR primers comprised 60 Vbeta and 13 Jbeta primers. Using immunoSEQ multiplex PCR, the repertoire was profiled, and TCRdb retains in-frame clones only, with some absent. The sample gives some 150,000 clones, roughly 79% of which show up once; about 6.7% is in the top ten. Donors sampled were nominally healthy, though unrecorded immune exposures were likely. This chain connects TRBV5-6 to TRBJ2-1; weak D call: TRBD2 (5 bases). This sequence originates from a woman between 35 and 50 years old in good health and CMV-seropositive. The specimen sequenced was PBMCs. The CDR3 region is CASSLRLRAVEQFF. The CDR3 bases are TGTGCCAGCAGCCTTAGGTTGAGGGCCGTTGAGCAGTTCTTC. Filled out from reference TRBV5-6 and TRBJ2-1, the complete variable domain reads DAGVTQSPTHLIKTRGQQVTLRCSPKSGHDTVSWYQQALGQGPQFIFQYYEEEERQRGNFPDRFSGHQFPNYSSELNVNALLLGDSALYLCASSLRLRAVEQFFGPGTRLTVL.